A selection of T cell receptor beta chains follows, all from one sample in a study of T cell changes during pregnancy in multiple sclerosis. The assay was immunoSEQ multiplex PCR, and TCRdb's table has in-frame clones only and misses some. In the table there are approximately 92,000 clones, 85% to 95% of which are singletons. The starting material was peripheral blood, obtained in the first trimester of pregnancy. These receptors came from a female donor with multiple sclerosis, enrolled in a pregnancy study. CDR3s include the opening cysteine and the closing phenylalanine or tryptophan. The D gene is left open where the match is weak. Rows may omit the clone size; those that give it use once, few, many or a size class.

J: TRBJ2-7; V: TRBV15; D: -; size: -; length: 14; DNA: TGTGCCACCAGCCTAATTCCGGGGTTGGGCGAGCAGTACTTC; CDR3: CATSLIPGLGEQYF
J: TRBJ2-7; V: TRBV27; D: -; size: -; length: 13; DNA: TGTGCCAGCTCCGCGTCCGCGGGCTACGAGCAGTACTTC; CDR3: CASSASAGYEQYF
J: TRBJ2-3; V: TRBV6-5; D: -; size: -; length: 12; DNA: TGTGCCAGCAGAACAGCAGTAGATACGCAGTATTTT; CDR3: CASRTAVDTQYF
J: TRBJ1-5; V: TRBV13; D: TRBD1; size: once; length: 15; DNA: TGTGCCAGCAGCCGTAGGGACAGACCAAATCAGCCCCAGCATTTT; CDR3: CASSRRDRPNQPQHF
J: TRBJ2-3; V: TRBV6-4; D: TRBD2; size: few; length: 15; DNA: TGTGCCAGCAGTGACCGAGCGGGAGAGGGAAATACGCAGTATTTT; CDR3: CASSDRAGEGNTQYF
J: TRBJ2-2; V: TRBV15; D: -; size: -; length: 14; DNA: TGTGCCACCAGCAAGGGGCAGAACACCGGGGAGCTGTTTTTT; CDR3: CATSKGQNTGELFF
J: TRBJ1-1; V: TRBV6-1; D: TRBD1; size: -; length: 13; DNA: TGTGCCAGCAGTCGGACAGGGCTTGCTGAAGCTTTCTTT; CDR3: CASSRTGLAEAFF
J: TRBJ2-6; V: TRBV5-4; D: TRBD1; size: -; length: 16; DNA: TGTGCCAGCACCGACAGGGTTGGGTCTGGGGCCAACGTCCTGACTTTC; CDR3: CASTDRVGSGANVLTF
J: TRBJ2-1; V: TRBV19; D: -; size: -; length: 15; DNA: TGTGCCAGTAGTCCCAGCGACAGCTCCTACAATGAGCAGTTCTTC; CDR3: CASSPSDSSYNEQFF
J: TRBJ1-4; V: TRBV7-2; D: -; size: -; length: 14; DNA: TGTGCCAGCAGCTTAGAACAGTTAAATGAAAAACTGTTTTTT; CDR3: CASSLEQLNEKLFF
J: TRBJ2-3; V: TRBV5-1; D: -; size: -; length: 16; DNA: TGCGCCAGCAGCTTTGCCGGGACTCCTACGGGAGATACGCAGTATTTT; CDR3: CASSFAGTPTGDTQYF
J: TRBJ1-5; V: TRBV10-3; D: -; size: -; length: 15; DNA: TGTGCCATCAAGGCGGATCTCAATGGCAATCAGCCCCAGCATTTT; CDR3: CAIKADLNGNQPQHF
J: TRBJ2-7; V: TRBV27; D: TRBD2; size: -; length: 17; DNA: TGTGCCAGCAGTTTAGAGTCGGGAGGGCAGGAATCCTACGAGCAGTACTTC; CDR3: CASSLESGGQESYEQYF
J: TRBJ2-2; V: TRBV28; D: -; size: -; length: 15; DNA: TGTGCCAGCAGTACTCCGGGAGTAGTCACCGGGGAGCTGTTTTTT; CDR3: CASSTPGVVTGELFF
J: TRBJ1-2; V: TRBV6-6; D: -; size: -; length: 14; DNA: TGTGCCAGCAGTTCCACGCTCGTCCAGGGAGGCTACACCTTC; CDR3: CASSSTLVQGGYTF
J: TRBJ2-7; V: TRBV4-2; D: TRBD2; size: -; length: 17; DNA: TGTGCCAGCAGCCAAGTGGCGGGAGGGCTTAGCTCCTACGAGCAGTACTTC; CDR3: CASSQVAGGLSSYEQYF
J: TRBJ2-1; V: TRBV5-6; D: -; size: once; length: 14; DNA: TGTGCCAGCAGCTTGGGAGTTTCCTACAATGAGCAGTTCTTC; CDR3: CASSLGVSYNEQFF
J: TRBJ2-1; V: TRBV6-5; D: -; size: -; length: 13; DNA: -; CDR3: CASSTSPYNEQFF
J: TRBJ1-3; V: TRBV5-1; D: TRBD1; size: -; length: 16; DNA: TGCGCCAGCAGCTCGGGACAGGGAGTCTCTGGAAACACCATATATTTT; CDR3: CASSSGQGVSGNTIYF
J: TRBJ2-1; V: TRBV28; D: TRBD2; size: -; length: 14; DNA: TGTGCCAGCATCGGGGGAGGGCCGCGAAATGAGCAGTTCTTC; CDR3: CASIGGGPRNEQFF
J: TRBJ1-5; V: TRBV19; D: TRBD1; size: -; length: 15; DNA: TGTGCCAGTAGTATAGATGGGACAGGTAATCAGCCCCAGCATTTT; CDR3: CASSIDGTGNQPQHF
J: TRBJ2-3; V: TRBV19; D: TRBD2; size: once; length: 16; DNA: TGTGCCAGTAGTACGGGGACTAGCGGGAGGATAGATACGCAGTATTTT; CDR3: CASSTGTSGRIDTQYF
J: TRBJ2-7; V: TRBV4-2; D: TRBD1; size: -; length: 15; DNA: TGTGCCAGCAGCCAAGAGGGGACAGGGGGCTACGAGCAGTACTTC; CDR3: CASSQEGTGGYEQYF
J: TRBJ1-5; V: TRBV4-2; D: -; size: once; length: 13; DNA: TGTGCCAGCAGCGGGGTGGGGCATCAGCCCCAGCATTTT; CDR3: CASSGVGHQPQHF
J: TRBJ2-2; V: TRBV5-4; D: TRBD1; size: few; length: 17; DNA: TGTGCCAGCAGCATGGGACAGGGGGGCCCGAACACCGGGGAGCTGTTTTTT; CDR3: CASSMGQGGPNTGELFF
J: TRBJ2-7; V: TRBV27; D: TRBD1; size: -; length: 14; DNA: TGTGCCAGCACAATGGGACAGGGGGCCTACGAGCAGTACTTC; CDR3: CASTMGQGAYEQYF
J: TRBJ2-6; V: TRBV6-6; D: -; size: -; length: 15; DNA: TGTGCCAGCAGTTATCCAGGTTCTGGGGCCAACGTCCTGACTTTC; CDR3: CASSYPGSGANVLTF
J: TRBJ2-5; V: TRBV12-1; D: -; size: -; length: 13; DNA: TGTGCCAGCAGCCAGGGGACGGGTGGGACCCAGTACTTC; CDR3: CASSQGTGGTQYF
J: TRBJ1-5; V: TRBV5-1; D: -; size: -; length: 13; DNA: TGCGCCAGCAGCGTGGACAGAAATCAGCCCCAGCATTTT; CDR3: CASSVDRNQPQHF
J: TRBJ2-1; V: TRBV27; D: TRBD2; size: -; length: 14; DNA: TGTGCCAGCAGCGGACTAGCGCACTACAATGAGCAGTTCTTC; CDR3: CASSGLAHYNEQFF
J: TRBJ1-4; V: TRBV7-9; D: TRBD1; size: -; length: 14; DNA: TGTGCCAGCAGCCTTGGGACAGGATGGGAAAAACTGTTTTTT; CDR3: CASSLGTGWEKLFF
J: TRBJ2-7; V: TRBV18; D: -; size: -; length: 12; DNA: TGTGCCAGCTCACCCGTCAGGGAGGTGCAGTACTTC; CDR3: CASSPVREVQYF
J: TRBJ2-1; V: TRBV28; D: -; size: once; length: 12; DNA: TGTGCCAGCAGTTTGCCCGACAGTGAGCAGTTCTTC; CDR3: CASSLPDSEQFF
J: TRBJ2-7; V: TRBV27; D: TRBD2; size: -; length: 14; DNA: TGTGCCAGCAGGGGGGAGGGACGTCCATTCGAGCAGTACTTC; CDR3: CASRGEGRPFEQYF
J: TRBJ2-1; V: TRBV19; D: TRBD1; size: -; length: 14; DNA: TGTGCCAGTAGTCACAGGGGCTCCTACAATGAGCAGTTCTTC; CDR3: CASSHRGSYNEQFF
J: TRBJ2-1; V: TRBV12-2; D: -; size: -; length: 14; DNA: TGTGCAAGTTCCGGGACTAGCGGGGGCAATGAGCAGTTCTTC; CDR3: CASSGTSGGNEQFF
J: TRBJ2-5; V: TRBV29-1; D: -; size: -; length: 12; DNA: TGCAGCGTTGTCCCCTCACTAGAGACCCAGTACTTC; CDR3: CSVVPSLETQYF
J: TRBJ2-3; V: TRBV7-9; D: TRBD2; size: -; length: 15; DNA: TGTGCCAGCAGCTCCGGGACTACCCACACAGATACGCAGTATTTT; CDR3: CASSSGTTHTDTQYF
J: TRBJ2-7; V: TRBV7-9; D: TRBD1; size: -; length: 13; DNA: TGTGCCAGCAGCTTCGACAGGGTCGGCGAGCAGTACTTC; CDR3: CASSFDRVGEQYF
J: TRBJ1-2; V: TRBV10-3; D: TRBD1; size: -; length: 15; DNA: TGTGCCATCAGTGAGTCGGGACAGACTAACTATGGCTACACCTTC; CDR3: CAISESGQTNYGYTF
J: TRBJ1-2; V: TRBV30; D: -; size: -; length: 12; DNA: TGTGCCTGGAGTCGGGGGGCGGGTGGCTACACCTTC; CDR3: CAWSRGAGGYTF
J: TRBJ2-2; V: TRBV4-1; D: TRBD2; size: -; length: 17; DNA: TGCGCCAGCAGCCAAAGACTAGCGGGAGAGGCCACCGGGGAGCTGTTTTTT; CDR3: CASSQRLAGEATGELFF
J: TRBJ1-1; V: TRBV5-1; D: -; size: few; length: 14; DNA: TGCGCCAGCAGCTTGGGACTTCAGAACACTGAAGCTTTCTTT; CDR3: CASSLGLQNTEAFF
J: TRBJ2-5; V: TRBV18; D: TRBD1; size: -; length: 16; DNA: TGTGCCAGCTCACACTTCAGGGGGACCGCCCGAGAGACCCAGTACTTC; CDR3: CASSHFRGTARETQYF
J: TRBJ1-4; V: TRBV5-1; D: TRBD1; size: -; length: 16; DNA: TGCGCCAGCAGCGACAGGGGGCGGGGGACTAATGAAAAACTGTTTTTT; CDR3: CASSDRGRGTNEKLFF
J: TRBJ2-1; V: TRBV7-9; D: -; size: once; length: 18; DNA: TGTGCCAGCAGCTTAGAAGGTTTTGTAGCGACCTATTACAATGAGCAGTTCTTC; CDR3: CASSLEGFVATYYNEQFF
J: TRBJ2-3; V: TRBV28; D: -; size: -; length: 13; DNA: TGTGCCAGCAGTCCGTTGGGCCCAGATACGCAGTATTTT; CDR3: CASSPLGPDTQYF
J: TRBJ1-2; V: TRBV6-6; D: TRBD1; size: -; length: 15; DNA: TGTGCCAGCAGTCGCTCGACAGGGGGAGCCTATGGCTACACCTTC; CDR3: CASSRSTGGAYGYTF
J: TRBJ2-3; V: TRBV19; D: -; size: once; length: 13; DNA: TGTGCCAGCGGGACTCCTTTGAGGAGGACGCAGTATTTT; CDR3: CASGTPLRRTQYF
J: TRBJ2-1; V: TRBV6-4; D: TRBD2; size: -; length: 15; DNA: TGTGCCAGCAGCCCAGCGGGAGAGCACGTTAATGAGCAGTTCTTC; CDR3: CASSPAGEHVNEQFF
J: TRBJ1-1; V: TRBV9; D: -; size: few; length: 14; DNA: TGTGCCAGCAGCGTAGGGGCCCGGGAAACTGAAGCTTTCTTT; CDR3: CASSVGARETEAFF
J: TRBJ1-1; V: TRBV30; D: -; size: -; length: 13; DNA: TGTGCCTGGAGTAACGGGGGGAACACTGAAGCTTTCTTT; CDR3: CAWSNGGNTEAFF
J: TRBJ1-4; V: TRBV5-1; D: -; size: -; length: 15; DNA: TGCGCCAGCAGAAAAGCCGTCGCAACTAATGAAAAACTGTTTTTT; CDR3: CASRKAVATNEKLFF
J: TRBJ1-2; V: TRBV4-3; D: TRBD1; size: -; length: 17; DNA: TGCGCCAGCAGCCACCTCCGGGACAGGGGGCGGGTGGAGGGCTACACCTTC; CDR3: CASSHLRDRGRVEGYTF
J: TRBJ1-4; V: TRBV7-8; D: -; size: -; length: 15; DNA: TGTGCCAGCAGCTTAGGAGGGCCGGCTAATGAAAAACTGTTTTTT; CDR3: CASSLGGPANEKLFF
J: TRBJ2-3; V: TRBV6-5; D: TRBD1; size: -; length: 15; DNA: TGTGCCAGCAGTTACGCGGGACAGGGACCAGATACGCAGTATTTT; CDR3: CASSYAGQGPDTQYF
J: TRBJ2-7; V: TRBV5-1; D: -; size: -; length: 18; DNA: TGCGCCAGCAGCTTGGTACCCCCGGGCAGGGGTTCGGTCTACGAGCAGTACTTC; CDR3: CASSLVPPGRGSVYEQYF
J: TRBJ1-1; V: TRBV27; D: -; size: -; length: 13; DNA: TGTGCCAGCAGTTTTGAGGCAAGGACTGAAGCTTTCTTT; CDR3: CASSFEARTEAFF
J: TRBJ2-1; V: TRBV6-1; D: -; size: -; length: 19; DNA: TGTGCCAGCAGTGCTCCGGGACAGGGCACTAGCGGATCCTACAATGAGCAGTTCTTC; CDR3: CASSAPGQGTSGSYNEQFF